A selection of T cell receptor beta chains follows, all from one sample in a study of cytomegalovirus exposure and HLA in healthy donors. The repertoire was sequenced with immunoSEQ multiplex PCR; TCRdb's copy has only in-frame clones and lacks some. The table lists about 100,000 clones, approximately 86% of them singletons. Input material: PBMCs. These receptors all come from a woman between 18 and 29 years old in good health and CMV-seronegative. CDR3s include the opening cysteine and the closing phenylalanine or tryptophan. Fields, in order: D gene, clone size, V gene, J gene, CDR3 DNA, CDR3 protein. A D gene is named only where the DNA matches it firmly. Where a row states a size, it is once, few, many or the class of an expanded clone; other rows omit it.

TRBD2	.	TRBV9	TRBJ2-1	TGTGCCAGCAGCGTAGGAGGCGGGGGGGCCTACAATGAGCAGTTCTTC	CASSVGGGGAYNEQFF
TRBD1	.	TRBV2	TRBJ2-4	TGTGCCAGCAGTGAAGGTGGTGGACAGGGCGACATTCAGTACTTC	CASSEGGGQGDIQYF
.	.	TRBV9	TRBJ2-1	TGTGCCAGCAGCCTCCCTAAGGGGGGGGCGCAGGGTCCTGAGCAGTTCTTC	CASSLPKGGAQGPEQFF
.	.	TRBV11-2	TRBJ2-2	TGTGCCAGCAGCCCTCCGGACGGGGATCTCACCGGGGAGCTGTTTTTT	CASSPPDGDLTGELFF
.	.	TRBV4-1	TRBJ1-1	TGCGCCAGCAGCCTCCGGGTTTACACTGAAGCTTTCTTT	CASSLRVYTEAFF
.	.	TRBV2	TRBJ2-1	TGTGCCAGCAGGGCCGACAGCTCCTACAATGAGCAGTTCTTC	CASRADSSYNEQFF
TRBD1	.	TRBV7-9	TRBJ2-2	TGTGCCAGCAGCTTACCCGGGACAGAGTCCACCGGGGAGCTGTTTTTT	CASSLPGTESTGELFF
.	few	TRBV30	TRBJ1-5	TGTGCCTGGAGTGTACGGGGCAATCAGCCCCAGCATTTT	CAWSVRGNQPQHF
.	.	TRBV30	TRBJ2-2	TGTGCCTGGAGTGTTGAGGGGGGGCCCGGACTTGCCGGGGAGCTGTTTTTT	CAWSVEGGPGLAGELFF
.	.	TRBV5-4	TRBJ2-2	TGTGCCAGCAGCTTGGATCTCACCGGGGAGCTGTTTTTT	CASSLDLTGELFF
TRBD1	once	TRBV5-4	TRBJ1-6	TGTGCCAGCAGCTCCTCCGTGGGACAGAATTCACCCCTCCACTTT	CASSSSVGQNSPLHF
.	.	TRBV27	TRBJ2-7	TGTGCCTCCCGCGGGGTTCGCTCCTACGAGCAGTACTTC	CASRGVRSYEQYF
.	once	TRBV19	TRBJ1-3	TGTGCCAGTAGATCAGACAGCCGCTCTGGAAACACCATATATTTT	CASRSDSRSGNTIYF
.	.	TRBV25-1	TRBJ1-1	TGTGCCAGCAGTAGCGGATCTGAAGCTTTCTTT	CASSSGSEAFF
.	.	TRBV2	TRBJ1-6	TGTGCCAGCAATAGAGCCCCACTCTTCGGTTCACCCCTCCACTTT	CASNRAPLFGSPLHF
TRBD1	.	TRBV11-2	TRBJ1-3	TGTGCCAGCAGCTTAATTCTAGGCACAGGGGAAGACACCATATATTTT	CASSLILGTGEDTIYF
TRBD1	.	TRBV5-6	TRBJ1-5	TGTGCCAGCAGCTTCGGGGACAGGGGGCGAAGGGGCAATCAGCCCCAGCATTTT	CASSFGDRGRRGNQPQHF
TRBD1	medium-sized	TRBV25-1	TRBJ2-7	TGTGCCAGCAGTGCCCCGGGGAGTGGGACAGACTCCTACGAGCAGTACTTC	CASSAPGSGTDSYEQYF
.	.	TRBV27	TRBJ2-2	TGTGCCAGCAGTACAAAAGCCGGGACTCTTAACACCGGGGAGCTGTTTTTT	CASSTKAGTLNTGELFF
TRBD2	.	TRBV13	TRBJ2-1	TGTGCCAGCAGCAACCGGACTAGCGGGGACTTCTATGAGCAGTTCTTC	CASSNRTSGDFYEQFF
.	.	TRBV6-1	TRBJ2-1	TGTGCCAGCAGTCTCACACAGGGTTCCTACAATGAGCAGTTCTTC	CASSLTQGSYNEQFF
TRBD1	.	TRBV27	TRBJ2-1	TGTGCCAGCAGTTTTGAAGGGGGCGGGTACAATGAGCAGTTCTTC	CASSFEGGGYNEQFF
TRBD2	.	TRBV7-3	TRBJ2-2	TGTGCCAGCAGCTCGGCTAGCGGGGGCTACACCGGGGAGCTGTTTTTT	CASSSASGGYTGELFF
.	.	TRBV19	TRBJ2-2	TGTGCCAGTACTCCAGGGACACTCGGCACCGGGGAGCTGTTTTTT	CASTPGTLGTGELFF
.	.	TRBV15	TRBJ1-5	TGTGCCACCAGGAACTCACGGGAGCTGAATCAGCCCCAGCATTTT	CATRNSRELNQPQHF
.	.	TRBV9	TRBJ2-1	TGTGCCAGCACGATGGGGGGGGCCTGGGGCAATGAGCAGTTCTTC	CASTMGGAWGNEQFF
.	.	TRBV5-4	TRBJ1-2	TGTGCCAGCAGCTTGGTGGCGCCAACAGGGATAGGTGGCTATGGCTACACCTTC	CASSLVAPTGIGGYGYTF
TRBD2	.	TRBV27	TRBJ2-5	TGTGCCAGCAGTGAGACTAGCGGGGGAGAGACCCAGTACTTC	CASSETSGGETQYF
TRBD1	.	TRBV2	TRBJ1-1	TGTGCCAGCAGTGAGGCCCCGACAGGGGGATTTGAAGCTTTCTTT	CASSEAPTGGFEAFF
.	.	TRBV2	TRBJ2-5	TGTGCCAGCAGATTTGCGGAACAAGAGACCCAGTACTTC	CASRFAEQETQYF
.	.	TRBV5-1	TRBJ1-5	TGCGCCAGCAGCTTGACTCCAGGGAACAATCAGCCCCAGCATTTT	CASSLTPGNNQPQHF
TRBD2	.	TRBV27	TRBJ2-1	TGTGCCAGCAGTTTATCTCCCAGCGGGGGGCCCCACAATGAGCAGTTCTTC	CASSLSPSGGPHNEQFF
.	.	TRBV27	TRBJ1-4	TGTGCCAGCAGAACTGCCTCTGAAAAACTGTTTTTT	CASRTASEKLFF
TRBD2	.	TRBV5-6	TRBJ2-5	TGTGCCAGCAGCGCGGGGACTAGCCGTGGACAAGAGACCCAGTACTTC	CASSAGTSRGQETQYF
TRBD2	.	TRBV15	TRBJ2-1	TGTGCCACCAGCAGTCTTAGCGGGGGGCGGGATGAGCAGTTCTTC	CATSSLSGGRDEQFF
TRBD1	.	TRBV7-9	TRBJ1-1	TGTGCCAGCAGCTCGACAGGGGGGAAAGGTGAAGCTTTCTTT	CASSSTGGKGEAFF
TRBD1	.	TRBV19	TRBJ2-1	TGTGCCAGTAGTATATCGGGACAGCGAGTGAATGAGCAGTTCTTC	CASSISGQRVNEQFF
.	.	TRBV30	TRBJ2-6	TGTGCCTGTTATCGTACAGGCAGGGTAGGCTCTGGGGCCAACGTCCTGACTTTC	CACYRTGRVGSGANVLTF
.	few	TRBV6-1	TRBJ2-2	TGTGCCATATCCCTAGTCAGCTCCGGGGAGCTGTTTTTT	CAISLVSSGELFF
.	.	TRBV30	TRBJ1-1	TGTGCCTGGGGACATAACACTGAAGCTTTCTTT	CAWGHNTEAFF
.	.	TRBV9	TRBJ1-2	TGTGCCAGCAGCGTAACGGGAAGCACGAACGTGGATGGCTACACCTTC	CASSVTGSTNVDGYTF
.	.	TRBV13	TRBJ2-5	TGTGCCAGCAGCACCCAAGACAGGCCTCAAGAGACCCAGTACTTC	CASSTQDRPQETQYF
.	few	TRBV6-5	TRBJ2-7	TGTGCCAGCAGTAACAGACAGTACTCGCCCTACGAGCAGTACTTC	CASSNRQYSPYEQYF
.	few	TRBV19	TRBJ2-7	TGTGCCAGTAGTATTTCTGACAGCAGTTACGAGCAGTACTTC	CASSISDSSYEQYF
TRBD1	.	TRBV19	TRBJ2-6	TGTGCCAGTACCAAAGGACAGGGGACCTCTGGGGCCAACGTCCTGACTTTC	CASTKGQGTSGANVLTF
TRBD1	.	TRBV5-1	TRBJ1-1	TGCGCCAGCAGCTCGGGACAGACAATGAACACTGAAGCTTTCTTT	CASSSGQTMNTEAFF